The 9 T cell receptor beta chains listed next were all sequenced from one sample in a study of OX40 agonist ivuxolimab in advanced cancers. Some clones are missing from TCRdb's copy, which holds only in-frame ones; the method was immunoSEQ multiplex PCR. The table records 52,000 or so clones, around 82% of them present only once. The sample was CD4+ or CD8+ T cells sorted from blood, taken in a trial of the OX40 agonist ivuxolimab. The origin of the receptors is an adult with an advanced solid tumor such as melanoma, head and neck, liver or kidney cancer.

The rearrangement uses TRBV2 and TRBJ2-2; 10 positions agree with TRBD2. V shed 7 bases and J 0 bases; nucleotides not matched to a gene: 5. Germline V gene lookup returns CDR1 SNHLY and CDR2 FYNNEI. The CDR3 totals 16 residues. The CDR3 spells CASTLAGGPNTGELFF. In DNA form, the CDR3 reads TGTGCCAGCACTTTAGCGGGGGGCCCGAACACCGGGGAGCTGTTTTTT.

This chain uses TRBV4-2 with TRBJ1-1; D gene ambiguous. The length of the CDR3 is 11 residues. CDR1 and CDR2 from the germline V gene are LGHNA and YNFKEQ. The V end was cut by 1 base, the J end by 5 bases, with 2 bases between. CDR3 sequence reads: CASSQGTEAFF. DNA of the CDR3: TGTGCCAGCAGCCAAGGGACTGAAGCTTTCTTT.

The rearrangement uses TRBV19 and TRBJ2-5; TRBD2 matches at 9 bases. The CDR3 is 16 residues long. Germline CDR1 LNHDA, CDR2 SQIVND (reference sequence). The J segment lost 0 bases and the V segment lost 5 bases, leaving 7 bases of the junction unmatched. The CDR3 protein is CASSLLAGPYQETQYF. CDR3 in DNA: TGTGCCAGTAGTCTGCTAGCGGGGCCCTACCAAGAGACCCAGTACTTC.

The gene calls are TRBV14 and TRBJ2-1, with 8 bases that match TRBD1. V dropped 6 bases and J dropped 4; count of bases not matched to a gene: 8. Germline CDR1 and CDR2: SGHDN and FVKESK. The CDR3 contains 15 residues. CDR3 amino acids: CASSLKGTGYNEQFF. Here the CDR3 DNA reads TGTGCCAGCAGTCTCAAAGGGACAGGATACAATGAGCAGTTCTTC. The full variable domain, in which reference TRBV14 and TRBJ2-1 provide the parts outside the CDR3, is EAGVTQFPSHSVIEKGQTVTLRCDPISGHDNLYWYRRVMGKEIKFLLHFVKESKQDESGMPNNRFLAERTGGTYSTLKVQPAELEDSGVYFCASSLKGTGYNEQFFGPGTRLTVL.

The chain has TRBV30 and TRBJ1-2; 7 bases align to TRBD1. After removal of 2 bases from V and 7 bases from J, the junction contained 7 bases not matched to a gene. CDR1 and CDR2 from the germline V gene are GTSNPN and SVGIG (reference sequence). The length of the CDR3 is 13 residues. The CDR3 reads CAWSIRQGFGYTF. CDR3 coding DNA: TGTGCCTGGAGTATAAGACAGGGATTTGGCTACACCTTC.

This clone appeared a few times. The J gene is TRBJ2-1, the V gene TRBV7-3; TRBD2 might be the D (5 bases). The ends were cut back, 5 bases at V and 0 bases at J, with 11 bases in the middle. The length of the CDR3 is 15 residues. CDR1 and CDR2 from the germline V gene are SGHTA and FQGTGA. The CDR3 DNA sequence: TGTGCCAGCAGCATCGTAGCGAGCTCCTACAATGAGCAGTTCTTC. Translated: CASSIVASSYNEQFF.

V is TRBV7-8 and J is TRBJ1-1, with D uncertain. In germline, CDR1 is SGHVS, CDR2 FQNEAQ. V was cut by 2 bases and J by 1 base, with 8 bases left in between. This CDR3 comprises 14 residues. The CDR3 here is CASSLRSENTEAFF. In nucleotides, the CDR3 is TGTGCCAGCAGCTTACGGTCAGAGAACACTGAAGCTTTCTTT.

This clone was picked up a small number of times. The chain recombines TRBV7-8 with TRBJ2-5; TRBD1 is a possible D gene (6 bases). Between the trimmed V and J ends, which lost 1 base and 2 bases, there was a span of 17 bases. CDR3 size: 17 residues. Germline lookup yields CDR1 SGHVS and CDR2 FQNEAQ. CDR3 region: CASSLGEPGHPQETQYF. CDR3 sequence (DNA): TGTGCCAGCAGCTTAGGGGAACCGGGACACCCACAAGAGACCCAGTACTTC. Full variable domain (outside the CDR3, taken from reference TRBV7-8 and TRBJ2-5): GAGVSQSPRYKVAKRGQDVALRCDPISGHVSLFWYQQALGQGPEFLTYFQNEAQLDKSGLPSDRFFAERPEGSVSTLKIQRTQQEDSAVYLCASSLGEPGHPQETQYFGPGTRLLVL.

This clone was counted a few times. The chain has TRBV28 and TRBJ2-5, with 7 bases fitting TRBD2. This CDR3 has 14 residues. V shed 6 bases, J shed 3 bases, and the junction held 7 bases outside the gene matches. Germline CDR1 is MDHEN and CDR2 is SYDVKM. The CDR3 DNA sequence: TGTGCCAGCAGCCTCGAGCGGGGTAAAGAGACCCAGTACTTC. This translates into CASSLERGKETQYF.